The 20 T cell receptor beta chains reported below all come from one sample, sequenced in a study of T cells after yellow fever vaccination. TCRdb fed the 5' RACE reads into MiXCR, producing one record per CDR3 protein. The table lists approximately 170,000 distinct CDR3 sequences, about 11% of them singletons. This sample comprised CD8+ T cells sorted from PBMCs, obtained 15 days after the yellow fever booster vaccination. The receptor source for this set is a man aged 18-30 years who received the YFV17D yellow fever vaccine.

This clonotype was counted only a few times. V usage is TRBV12-5 and J usage is TRBJ2-1; D might be TRBD1 or TRBD2, each matching 6 bases. Trimming removed 8 bases at V and 8 bases at J, with 25 bases between. This CDR3 comprises 16 residues. From germline, CDR1 is LGHNT and CDR2 FRNRAP. Here the CDR3 DNA reads TGTGCTAGTTCCGGGCCGGAGCAGGGGAGGTACCATGAGCAGTTCTTC. Protein: CASSGPEQGRYHEQFF.

About this clonotype: At one of its ends the junction is not consistent with the germline gene, which may arise from a read error. This chain uses TRBV7-7 with TRBJ2-5; D is undetermined. The CDR3 spans 19 residues. CDR1 and CDR2 from the germline V gene are SSHAT and FNYEAQ (reference sequence). CDR3 sequence: CASSLAPLTLLGDQETQYF. The CDR3 nucleotides are TGTGCTAGCAGCTTAGCTCCACTGACCCTGCTTGGCGACCAAGAGACCCAGTACTTC.

CDR3 in DNA: TGCAGCGTTGAGAGTAACTATGGCTACACCTTC. Protein product: CSVESNYGYTF. The rearrangement links TRBV29-1 to TRBJ1-2; D gene unclear. The CDR3 runs to 11 residues. The germline V gene has CDR1 SQVTM and CDR2 ANQGSEA. V dropped 3 bases and J dropped 1 base, with 3 bases sitting between them. Full variable domain (missing parts from reference TRBV29-1 and TRBJ1-2): SAVISQKPSRDICQRGTSLTIQCQVDSQVTMMFWYRQQPGQSLTLIATANQGSEATYESGFVIDKFPISRPNLTFSTLTVSNMSPEDSSIYLCSVESNYGYTFGSGTRLTVV.

In its sample, this clonotype was seen a few times. The chain has TRBV6-5 and TRBJ1-5; the D is unclear. The germline V gene has CDR1 MNHEY and CDR2 SVGAGI. The CDR3 sequence is 15 residues long. The V gene lost 6 bases and the J gene lost 0 bases, with 12 bases spanning the gap. In nucleotides, the CDR3 is TGTGCCAGCAGACTGGGCATCGATAGCAATCAGCCCCAGCATTTT. Translating it yields CASRLGIDSNQPQHF.

This clonotype was picked up a small number of times. V usage is TRBV7-9 and J usage is TRBJ2-1, with TRBD1 matching over 7 bases. V gave up 11 bases and J gave up 0 bases; unmatched junction bases: 7. Germline V gene sequence: CDR1 SEHNR, CDR2 FQNEAQ (reference sequence). This CDR3 region has 14 residues. The CDR3 sequence: CAGTGQSSYNEQFF. CDR3 DNA sequence: TGTGCCGGGACGGGACAGAGCTCCTACAATGAGCAGTTCTTC. The complete variable domain, with remaining parts taken from reference TRBV7-9 and TRBJ2-1, reads DTGVSQNPRHKITKRGQNVTFRCDPISEHNRLYWYRQTLGQGPEFLTYFQNEAQLEKSRLLSDRFSAERPKGSFSTLEIQRTEQGDSAMYLCAGTGQSSYNEQFFGPGTRLTVL.

The rearrangement joins TRBV12-3 or TRBV12-4 to TRBJ1-2; no firm D call. CDR3 length equals 13 residues. The V gene lost 2 bases and the J gene lost 5 bases, with 9 bases spanning the gap. In nucleotides, the CDR3 is TGTGCCAGCAGTTTATTGTTAGATTATGGCTACACCTTC. The encoded protein is CASSLLLDYGYTF.

This chain uses TRBV28 with TRBJ1-5, with a tentative D call TRBD1 (5 bases). The CDR3 has 14 amino acids. V was pared by 4 bases and J by 6 bases, with 13 bases between. Germline V gives CDR1 MDHEN, CDR2 SYDVKM. CDR3 coding DNA: TGTGCCAGCAGTTGGGCGGGGACGGGTCAGCCCCAGCATTTT. Translation: CASSWAGTGQPQHF.

This clonotype is medium-sized within its sample. The chain recombines TRBV14 with TRBJ2-1; D is possibly TRBD2 (6 bases). The CDR3 contains 15 residues. Germline values: CDR1 SGHDN, CDR2 FVKESK. V shed 4 bases and J shed 5 bases, with 15 bases lying between them. The CDR3 loop reads CASSPTGTSHNEQFF. The CDR3 DNA sequence: TGTGCCAGCAGCCCCACTGGGACTTCCCACAATGAGCAGTTCTTC.

The sample holds a few counts of this clonotype. The V gene is TRBV19, the J gene TRBJ2-6, with TRBD1 matching 10 bases. Per the germline V gene, CDR1 is LNHDA and CDR2 is SQIVND (reference sequence). The length of the CDR3 is 16 residues. The J segment lost 4 bases and the V segment lost 4 bases, leaving 4 bases of the junction unmatched. CDR3 DNA: TGTGCCAGTAGTACCGGGACAGGGGTCGGGGCCAACGTCCTGACTTTC. Protein product: CASSTGTGVGANVLTF.

This chain connects TRBV28 to TRBJ2-1, with 8 bases matching TRBD2. In germline, CDR1 is MDHEN, CDR2 SYDVKM. The CDR3 loop spans 16 amino acids. Losses at the gene ends were 4 bases for V and 6 bases for J; bases not matched to a gene: 11. CDR3 amino acids: CASSSPRGSGVNEQFF. The CDR3 bases are TGTGCCAGCAGTTCCCCCCGAGGTAGCGGGGTCAATGAGCAGTTCTTC. Filled out from reference TRBV28 and TRBJ2-1, the complete variable domain reads DVKVTQSSRYLVKRTGEKVFLECVQDMDHENMFWYRQDPGLGLRLIYFSYDVKMKEKGDIPEGYSVSREKKERFSLILESASTNQTSMYLCASSSPRGSGVNEQFFGPGTRLTVL.

This clonotype has a handful of counts. The V call is TRBV7-2, the J call TRBJ2-3; D ambiguous. Trimming left V 2 bases short and J 2 bases short, with 5 bases between. Germline CDR1 is SGHTA and CDR2 is FQGNSA. The CDR3 is 13 amino acids. Here the CDR3 reads CASSLSPTDTQYF. In DNA, the CDR3 is TGTGCCAGCAGCTTAAGCCCCACAGATACGCAGTATTTT.

This clonotype was counted many times. V gene TRBV6-4 combines with J gene TRBJ2-3; maybe TRBD2 (7 bases). V dropped 7 bases and J dropped 2 bases, with 16 bases sitting between them. Germline-derived CDR1 and CDR2 are MRHNA and SNTAGT. This CDR3 contains 15 residues. CDR3 coding DNA: TGTGCCAGCAAGCCGGGGGGCCAGGACACAGATACGCAGTATTTT. Its protein is CASKPGGQDTDTQYF.

This clonotype was recorded many times. This chain connects TRBV19 to TRBJ2-5; perhaps TRBD2 as D (6 bases). CDR1 is LNHDA and CDR2 is SQIVND in the germline V gene (reference sequence). V was clipped by 5 bases and J by 4 bases, with 23 bases between them. This CDR3 contains 17 residues. The CDR3 nucleotides are TGTGCCAGTAGTGCCCACGACTCTAGCGCCGTGGGAGAGACCCAGTACTTC. Protein product: CASSAHDSSAVGETQYF. Combining the CDR3 with reference TRBV19 and TRBJ2-5 gives the whole variable domain DGGITQSPKYLFRKEGQNVTLSCEQNLNHDAMYWYRQDPGQGLRLIYYSQIVNDFQKGDIAEGYSVSREKKESFPLTVTSAQKNPTAFYLCASSAHDSSAVGETQYFGPGTRLLVL.

This clonotype was counted a few times. The V call is TRBV10-1, the J call TRBJ2-3; no firm D call. This CDR3 is 14 amino acids long. Germline-derived CDR1 and CDR2 are WNHNN and SYGVQD (reference sequence). V gave up 2 bases and J gave up 2 bases, with 8 bases separating them. CDR3 protein: CASSESGYTDTQYF. DNA of the CDR3: TGCGCCAGCAGTGAGAGTGGTTACACAGATACGCAGTATTTT.

This clonotype was counted only a few times. The chain is built from TRBV7-3 and TRBJ2-1; D unclear. The ends were cut back, 5 bases at V and 1 base at J, with 15 bases in the middle. Germline assignment: CDR1 SGHTA and CDR2 FQGTGA. The CDR3 runs 16 residues. This CDR3 reads CASSTEGYGSYNEQFF. The CDR3 DNA sequence: TGTGCCAGCAGCACCGAAGGGTACGGTTCCTACAATGAGCAGTTCTTC.

This clonotype was picked up a small number of times. The chain employs TRBV7-7 and TRBJ2-1; TRBD1 aligns across 8 bases. Germline V CDR1 and CDR2: SSHAT, FNYEAQ (reference sequence). The V segment lost 0 bases and the J segment 2 bases; nucleotides outside the gene matches: 3. The length of the CDR3 is 16 residues. This CDR3 reads CASSLAGTGAYNEQFF. CDR3 nucleotide sequence: TGTGCCAGCAGCTTAGCCGGGACAGGTGCCTACAATGAGCAGTTCTTC.

This clonotype was picked up a small number of times. V gene TRBV7-9 combines with J gene TRBJ1-4, with 10 positions matching TRBD1. This CDR3 region has 14 residues. V trimming: 5 bases; J trimming: 7 bases; junction bases outside the gene matches: 4. The germline V gene has CDR1 SEHNR and CDR2 FQNEAQ (reference sequence). The CDR3, as DNA: TGTGCCAGCAGCCAGACAGGGGGCTTTGAAAAACTGTTTTTT. Amino acid sequence: CASSQTGGFEKLFF.

V gene TRBV6-2 or TRBV6-3 combines with J gene TRBJ2-7, with D possibly being TRBD1 or TRBD2 (6 bases each). Germline assignment: CDR1 MNHEY and CDR2 SVGEGT. V lost 5 bases to trimming and J lost 4 bases, with 15 bases between them. The CDR3 contains 14 residues. The CDR3 DNA reads as TGTGCCAGCAGTCTAACAGGGAGGCCGTACGAGCAGTACTTC. Translated: CASSLTGRPYEQYF.

This clonotype was detected many times. The rearrangement links TRBV6-5 to TRBJ2-5; 10 bases match TRBD2. V shed 1 base, J shed 2 bases, and the junction held 7 bases outside the gene matches. Looked up from germline, CDR1 is MNHEY and CDR2 is SVGAGI. The CDR3 consists of 17 residues. The CDR3 DNA reads TGTGCCAGCAGTTACTACGGTCTAGCGGGGGATCAAGAGACCCAGTACTTC. Its translation is CASSYYGLAGDQETQYF.

The sample holds one count of this clonotype. A read error may account for a junction end that differs from germline. The gene calls are TRBV3-1 and TRBJ2-3; 7 bases are a match to TRBD1. Germline V gene data show CDR1 as LGHDT and CDR2 as YNNKEL (reference sequence). The CDR3 contains 17 residues. The CDR3, as DNA: TGTGCCAGCAGCCAAGAGACAGGGACGAGACCAGGAGATACGAAGTATTTT. Encoded protein: CASSQETGTRPGDTKYF.